This TCR beta chain was documented in a study of PD-1 blockade in mismatch repair-deficient tumors. For the study at large: Enrolled about 2013-2016, patients had progressing, pretreated mismatch repair-deficient cancers of around 12 types.

In the case of this clone: Its specificity is not known.

PCR or immunohistochemistry showed mismatch repair deficiency in every enrolled patient. A few pembrolizumab responders had their TCRs sequenced. Study results and limitations: Rapid post-treatment expansion, then contraction, generally preceding radiologic response, marked tumor-resident clones.

Trimming took off 7 bases at V and 2 bases at J, with 23 bases between the two ends. The length of the CDR3 is 17 residues. The V gene's germline CDR1 is GTSNPN and CDR2 SVGIG (reference sequence). Some clones are missing from TCRdb's copy, which holds only in-frame ones; the method was immunoSEQ multiplex PCR. In the table there are 15,000 to 25,000 clones, roughly 87% of which are singletons. This sequence originates from an adult with mismatch repair-deficient cancer. Specimen: PBMCs, collected 52 weeks after starting pembrolizumab. J is TRBJ2-2 and V is TRBV30; perhaps TRBD2 as D (6 bases). In DNA form, the CDR3 reads TGTGCCTACCCCCACAGATTTAGCGGACTTAACACCGGGGAGCTGTTTTTT. Residues: CAYPHRFSGLNTGELFF.